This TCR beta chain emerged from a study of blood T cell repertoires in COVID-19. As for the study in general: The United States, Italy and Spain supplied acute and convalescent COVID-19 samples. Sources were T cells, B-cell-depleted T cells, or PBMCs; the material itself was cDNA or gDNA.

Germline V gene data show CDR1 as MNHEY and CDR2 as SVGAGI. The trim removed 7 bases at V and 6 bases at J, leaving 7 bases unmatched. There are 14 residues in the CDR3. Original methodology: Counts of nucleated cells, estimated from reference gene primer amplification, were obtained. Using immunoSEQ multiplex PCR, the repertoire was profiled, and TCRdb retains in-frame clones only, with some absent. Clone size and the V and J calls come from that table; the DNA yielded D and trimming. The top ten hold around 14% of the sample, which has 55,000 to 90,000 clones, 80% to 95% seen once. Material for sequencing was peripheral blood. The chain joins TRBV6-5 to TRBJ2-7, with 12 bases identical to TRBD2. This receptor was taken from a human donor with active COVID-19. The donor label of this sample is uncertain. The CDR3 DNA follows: TGTGCCAGCATCCCTAGCGGGAGGGTCTCCGAGCAGTACTTC. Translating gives CASIPSGRVSEQYF.